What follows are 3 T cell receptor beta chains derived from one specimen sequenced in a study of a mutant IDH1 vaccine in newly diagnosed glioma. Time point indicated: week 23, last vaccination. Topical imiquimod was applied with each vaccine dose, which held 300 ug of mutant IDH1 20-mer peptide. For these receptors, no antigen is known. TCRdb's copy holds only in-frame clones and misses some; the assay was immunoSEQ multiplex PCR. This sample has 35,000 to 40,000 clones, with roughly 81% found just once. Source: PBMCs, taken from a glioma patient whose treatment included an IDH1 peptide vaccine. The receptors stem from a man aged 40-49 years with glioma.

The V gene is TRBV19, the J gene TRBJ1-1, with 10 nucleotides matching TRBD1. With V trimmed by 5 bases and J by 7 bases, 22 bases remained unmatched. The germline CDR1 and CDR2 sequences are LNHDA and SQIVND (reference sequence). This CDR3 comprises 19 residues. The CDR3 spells CASSSNRDRGSGDMGEAFF. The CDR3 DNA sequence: TGTGCCAGTAGTTCCAACCGGGACAGGGGAAGTGGGGACATGGGTGAAGCTTTCTTT.

In nucleotides, the CDR3 is TGTGCCAGCCGCGGGGATAATGAAAAACTGTTTTTT. Its translation: CASRGDNEKLFF. The chain joins TRBV6-5 to TRBJ1-4; no clear D gene. The germline V gene has CDR1 MNHEY and CDR2 SVGAGI. The CDR3 length is 12 residues. The ends were cut back, 8 bases at V and 4 bases at J, with 8 bases in the middle.

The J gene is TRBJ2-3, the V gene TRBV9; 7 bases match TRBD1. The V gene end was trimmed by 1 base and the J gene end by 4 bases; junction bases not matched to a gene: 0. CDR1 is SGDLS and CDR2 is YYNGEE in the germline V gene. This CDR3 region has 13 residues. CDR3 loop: CASSVQGADTQYF. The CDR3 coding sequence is TGTGCCAGCAGCGTACAGGGGGCAGATACGCAGTATTTT.